The sequence of this T cell receptor beta chain was determined in a study of shared T cell receptors in the human thymus. CDR3 size: 13 residues. Trimming took 4 bases from V and 3 from J, leaving 9 bases between them. Germline V lookup: CDR1 SGHTA, CDR2 FQGNSA. TCRdb keeps only in-frame clones here, not all; method: immunoSEQ multiplex PCR. This sample has some 760,000 clones, with 80% to 90% found just once. These records were also assigned to another study, of human thymus T cells. That paper states: Among the donors, all were healthy Finnish infants having corrective surgery for congenital heart defects.

The chain is built from TRBV7-2 and TRBJ1-1; possibly TRBD1 for D (6 bases). Input material: thymocytes. The TCR was taken from a girl under three years old with a congenital heart defect. The CDR3 DNA reads as TGTGCCAGCAGCTGGCGGGGGCACACTGAAGCTTTCTTT. Protein sequence: CASSWRGHTEAFF.